This T cell receptor beta chain appears in the sequencing data of a study of identical twins. The sample holds a few counts of this clonotype. CDR3 length equals 14 residues. The V gene end was trimmed by 10 bases and the J gene end by 4 bases; junction bases not matched to a gene: 8. TCRdb reanalysed the 5' RACE reads using MiXCR and keeps one entry per CDR3 protein. In the table there are about 790,000 distinct CDR3 sequences, around a sixth of which are singletons. The same data also contributed to another study, on T cells expressing NK-cell markers. This second study says: These same clonotypes (in a few donors) also led the CD3+CD56-NKG2C+ fraction.

The source of this sequence is a woman between 18 and 30 years old in good health. The chain links TRBV12-3 or TRBV12-4 to TRBJ2-3; TRBD2 matches 10 bases. Sample: PBMCs. The CDR3 DNA reads as TGTGCCACTCGAGCGGGAGGGTCGGCAGATACGCAGTATTTT. It yields the protein CATRAGGSADTQYF.